This T cell receptor beta chain was sequenced during a study of cytomegalovirus exposure and HLA in healthy donors. The PCR employed 60 Vbeta primers together with 13 Jbeta primers. Clones were sequenced by immunoSEQ multiplex PCR, and TCRdb holds only the in-frame ones, with some missing. The data show 130,000 to 150,000 clones, about three quarters seen once. Regarding the study as a whole: Among TCR beta chains of equal frequency, HLA-associated ones were more clonally expanded in a later analysis.

About this clone itself: Its antigen is not known.

The sample was PBMCs. The clonotype comes from a man aged 18 to 29 in good health and CMV-seronegative.

The CDR3 is CASSRLAGGLETQYF. CDR3 coding DNA: TGTGCCAGCAGTCGACTAGCGGGGGGGCTGGAGACCCAGTACTTC. This chain uses TRBV27 with TRBJ2-5; TRBD2 matches at 14 bases. CDR1 and CDR2 (germline): MNHEY, SMNVEV (reference sequence). The CDR3 covers 15 residues. V was pared by 5 bases and J by 5 bases, with 4 bases of the junction left unmatched.